This is a list of T cell receptor beta chains from one sample in a study of shared clonotypes between healthy human individuals. Some clones are missing from TCRdb's copy, which holds only in-frame ones; the method was immunoSEQ multiplex PCR. The sample holds 600,000 or so clones, 85% to 95% seen once. The sequenced sample was naive CD8+ T cells sorted from blood. The receptor set was obtained from a woman younger than 45 in good health. The CDR3 runs from the conserved cysteine through the conserved F or W. A D gene is named only where the DNA matches it firmly. The size field is filled for only some rows; it gives once, few, many or a size class.

j_call d_call v_call cdr3_length clone_size cdr3_aa cdr3_nt
TRBJ2-5 TRBD2 TRBV13 15 . CASRKGTAGGETQYF TGTGCCAGCAGGAAAGGGACAGCGGGGGGGGAGACCCAGTACTTC
TRBJ1-2 TRBD1 TRBV6-1 16 . CASSEGPSTGLYGYTF TGTGCCAGCAGTGAAGGCCCCTCGACAGGGCTCTATGGCTACACCTTC
TRBJ2-7 . TRBV5-6 14 . CASSLWRDPYEQYF TGTGCCAGCAGCTTGTGGCGGGACCCATACGAGCAGTACTTC
TRBJ1-1 . TRBV6-6 14 . CASSYMPGNTEAFF TGTGCCAGCAGTTATATGCCGGGGAACACTGAAGCTTTCTTT
TRBJ2-7 . TRBV9 15 . CASSVAGGYSYEQYF TGTGCCAGCAGCGTAGCTGGGGGATACTCCTACGAGCAGTACTTC
TRBJ1-4 . TRBV2 14 . CASRPWGSNEKLFF TGTGCCAGTCGCCCCTGGGGGTCTAATGAAAAACTGTTTTTT
TRBJ1-1 . TRBV7-6 20 . CASSLEAGNLFRLVDTEAFF TGTGCCAGCAGCTTAGAGGCAGGCAACCTATTTCGTCTCGTGGACACTGAAGCTTTCTTT
TRBJ2-7 TRBD1 TRBV29-1 13 . CSAWTGDSYEQYF TGCAGCGCTTGGACAGGGGACTCCTACGAGCAGTACTTC
TRBJ2-3 . TRBV13 17 once CASSLAGSHGVSDTQYF TGTGCCAGCAGCTTAGCGGGGAGTCATGGTGTTTCAGATACGCAGTATTTT
TRBJ2-5 . TRBV7-9 14 . CASSRDGGVETQYF TGTGCCAGCAGTCGCGATGGTGGGGTGGAGACCCAGTACTTC
TRBJ1-2 . TRBV25-1 14 . CASSEYGPGSGYTF TGTGCCAGCAGTGAATATGGTCCGGGGTCCGGCTACACCTTC
TRBJ1-1 . TRBV5-6 14 . CASSLGVGSTEAFF TGTGCCAGCAGCTTGGGTGTCGGAAGCACTGAAGCTTTCTTT
TRBJ2-7 . TRBV7-2 14 . CASSLEDRLYEQYF TGTGCCAGCAGCTTAGAGGACAGACTCTACGAGCAGTACTTC
TRBJ2-3 TRBD2 TRBV13 16 . CASSSLAGERTDTQYF TGTGCCAGCAGCTCACTAGCGGGAGAGAGGACAGATACGCAGTATTTT
TRBJ1-2 . TRBV27 12 . CASYGGTYGYTF TGTGCCAGCTACGGGGGGACCTATGGCTACACCTTC
TRBJ2-1 . TRBV6-5 13 once CASSYSLSDEQFF TGTGCCAGCAGTTACTCCCTTAGTGATGAGCAGTTCTTC
TRBJ2-3 TRBD2 TRBV5-6 14 . CATSSSGSTDTQYF TGTGCCACCTCATCTAGCGGGAGCACAGATACGCAGTATTTT
TRBJ2-7 TRBD2 TRBV7-6 20 . CASSPLEVASGRRSSYEQYF TGTGCCAGCAGCCCGCTAGAGGTGGCTAGCGGGAGGCGGAGCTCCTACGAGCAGTACTTC
TRBJ2-5 . TRBV9 17 . CASSTPFCQRAQETQYF TGTGCCAGCAGCACCCCCTTCTGCCAAAGGGCACAAGAGACCCAGTACTTC
TRBJ1-1 . TRBV2 11 few CASSQLAEAFF TGTGCCAGCAGCCAACTTGCGGAAGCTTTCTTT
TRBJ2-7 . TRBV15 14 . CATSRGAGFYEQYF TGTGCCACCAGTAGAGGGGCGGGCTTCTACGAGCAGTACTTC
TRBJ2-1 . TRBV30 13 . CAWSVFPWNEQFF TGTGCCTGGAGTGTATTCCCCTGGAATGAGCAGTTCTTC
TRBJ2-1 TRBD2 TRBV7-2 16 . CASSLLAGAEEDEQFF TGTGCCAGCAGCTTACTAGCGGGAGCCGAAGAGGATGAGCAGTTCTTC
TRBJ2-3 . TRBV4-1 18 . CASSQEEGGAHGTDTQYF TGCGCCAGCAGCCAAGAGGAGGGGGGGGCTCATGGGACAGATACGCAGTATTTT
TRBJ1-2 . TRBV9 14 . CASSVAPGNYGYTF TGTGCCAGCAGCGTAGCTCCAGGGAACTATGGCTACACCTTC
TRBJ1-1 . TRBV16 13 . CASSQSRGTEAFF TGTGCCAGCAGCCAATCTAGGGGCACTGAAGCTTTCTTT
TRBJ2-7 . TRBV5-1 14 . CASSHGILAYEQYF TGCGCCAGCAGTCACGGGATTCTGGCCTACGAGCAGTACTTC
TRBJ2-5 . TRBV7-8 14 . CASSLELREETQYF TGTGCCAGCAGCTTAGAACTCAGGGAAGAGACCCAGTACTTC
TRBJ2-7 . TRBV19 13 . CASRPGTLYEQYF TGTGCCAGTAGACCCGGGACACTCTACGAGCAGTACTTC
TRBJ2-1 . TRBV19 13 . CASSSRRNNEQFF TGTGCCAGTAGTAGTCGTCGAAACAATGAGCAGTTCTTC
TRBJ2-5 . TRBV7-2 14 . CASSPREGAREQYF TGTGCCAGCAGCCCCCGGGAGGGGGCCCGAGAGCAGTACTTC
TRBJ2-7 . TRBV11-2 11 . CASSLQTSQYF TGTGCCAGCAGCTTACAAACTTCGCAGTACTTC
TRBJ1-5 TRBD1 TRBV27 14 . CASSYRTGNQPQHF TGTGCCAGCAGTTACCGGACAGGGAATCAGCCCCAGCATTTT
TRBJ2-1 . TRBV2 13 . CASSLTGEPEQFF TGTGCCAGCAGTCTAACGGGAGAGCCTGAGCAGTTCTTC
TRBJ2-7 . TRBV6-5 15 . CASSSYSGSSYEQYF TGTGCCAGCAGTTCTTACAGCGGAAGCTCCTACGAGCAGTACTTC
TRBJ2-7 TRBD1 TRBV4-1 13 . CASGLGQGYEQYF TGCGCCAGCGGGCTTGGACAGGGGTACGAGCAGTACTTC
TRBJ2-3 TRBD1 TRBV7-9 16 . CASRKTGTGVADTQYF TGTGCCAGCAGAAAAACCGGGACAGGGGTGGCAGATACGCAGTATTTT
TRBJ2-1 . TRBV2 14 . CASSEVAGGYEQFF TGTGCCAGCAGTGAAGTAGCAGGGGGGTATGAGCAGTTCTTC
TRBJ2-7 . TRBV5-4 12 . CASSLGVYEQYF TGTGCCAGCAGCTTGGGAGTTTACGAGCAGTACTTC
TRBJ1-2 . TRBV2 11 . CATGPNYGYTF TGTGCCACAGGGCCTAACTATGGCTACACCTTC
TRBJ1-5 . TRBV28 13 once CASRAPSNQPQHF TGTGCCAGCAGGGCTCCGAGCAATCAGCCCCAGCATTTT
TRBJ2-7 . TRBV13 12 . CASSWRSYEQYF TGTGCCAGCAGCTGGCGCTCCTACGAGCAGTACTTC
TRBJ2-4 . TRBV7-8 19 once CASSSSRTVGRIAKNIQYF TGTGCCAGCAGCTCTTCCCGGACAGTGGGCCGCATAGCCAAAAACATTCAGTACTTC
TRBJ2-7 . TRBV7-9 12 once CASSYGPYEQYF TGTGCCAGCAGCTACGGACCTTACGAGCAGTACTTC
TRBJ2-5 . TRBV25-1 12 . CASSGIEETQYF TGTGCCAGCAGCGGGATAGAGGAGACCCAGTACTTC
TRBJ2-1 TRBD2 TRBV6-1 15 . CASSETSGTYNEQFF TGTGCCAGCAGTGAGACTAGCGGGACCTACAATGAGCAGTTCTTC
TRBJ2-1 TRBD2 TRBV6-5 13 . CASSTQGGNEQFF TGTGCCAGCAGCACCCAGGGAGGGAATGAGCAGTTCTTC
TRBJ1-2 TRBD1 TRBV19 14 . CASNPDRGRVGYTF TGTGCCAGTAACCCAGACAGGGGGCGGGTCGGCTACACCTTC
TRBJ2-1 TRBD1 TRBV7-9 13 . CASSSDRGDEQFF TGTGCCAGCAGCTCGGACAGGGGGGATGAGCAGTTCTTC
TRBJ2-7 . TRBV7-8 12 . CASRGRSLEQYF TGTGCCAGCAGAGGGCGGAGTTTGGAGCAGTACTTC